The 10 T cell receptor beta chains listed next were all sequenced from one sample in a study of blood T cell repertoires in COVID-19. Profiling relied on immunoSEQ multiplex PCR, and the TCRdb table lists in-frame clones only, not all of them. Of about 190,000 clones listed, around 85% are singletons. Sequences were obtained from peripheral blood. The receptors here all came from a woman in her 50s with acute or convalescent COVID-19.

The rearrangement uses TRBV5-4 and TRBJ2-1, with D possibly matching TRBD2 (5 bases). In germline, CDR1 is SGHNT, CDR2 YYREEE (reference sequence). Trimming cost V 4 bases and J 12 bases, with 14 bases left between them. The CDR3 totals 12 residues. The DNA for the CDR3 is TGTGCCAGCAGCCCGCCCTCGAGGGTGCAGTTCTTC. Translation gives CASSPPSRVQFF.

The chain has TRBV10-2 and TRBJ1-1; 8 bases are shared with TRBD1. The CDR3 contains 12 residues. Germline CDR1 is WSHSY and CDR2 is SAAADI. V trimming: 2 bases; J trimming: 12 bases; junction bases outside the gene matches: 5. CDR3 nucleotides: TGCGCCAGCAGTGAGCGACAGGGGATAACTTTCTTT. This encodes CASSERQGITFF.

This chain uses TRBV6-6 with TRBJ2-7, with 7 bases that match TRBD2. This CDR3 region has 17 residues. Trimming took 5 bases from V and 2 from J; bases not matched to a gene: 15. Germline CDR1 is MNHNY and CDR2 is SVGAGI (reference sequence). The CDR3 protein is CASSRLPSSGATYEQYF. The CDR3 DNA follows: TGTGCCAGCAGTCGTCTACCCTCCAGCGGGGCAACCTACGAGCAGTACTTC.

The chain has TRBV15 and TRBJ1-1; unclear D gene. This CDR3 has 15 amino acids. The V and J ends lost 2 bases and 1 base respectively, with 11 bases between them. Germline CDR1 reads LNHNV; CDR2 reads YYDKDF (reference sequence). In nucleotides, the CDR3 is TGTGCCACCAGCAGAAAGAGGGTATCGAACACTGAAGCTTTCTTT. Translated: CATSRKRVSNTEAFF.

In its sample, this clone was seen a few times. V usage is TRBV19 and J usage is TRBJ2-6; 8 bases agree with TRBD1. Unmatched junction bases numbered 3, after V lost 5 bases and J lost 3 bases. CDR3 length: 15 amino acids. CDR1 is LNHDA, CDR2 SQIVND, per germline (reference sequence). The CDR3 loop is CASSSGGSGANVLTF. CDR3 bases: TGTGCCAGTAGTTCAGGGGGCAGTGGGGCCAACGTCCTGACTTTC.

V usage is TRBV19 and J usage is TRBJ2-1; 7 bases fit TRBD2. The CDR3 runs to 16 residues. J was trimmed by 0 bases and V by 7 bases; bases with no gene match: 9. Germline V gene lookup returns CDR1 LNHDA and CDR2 SQIVND (reference sequence). The CDR3 loop reads CASMSVGGSSYNEQFF. For the CDR3, the DNA is TGTGCCAGTATGTCCGTGGGCGGGAGCTCCTACAATGAGCAGTTCTTC.

The genes are TRBV24-1 and TRBJ2-7; no reliable D call. This CDR3 has 14 residues. The germline V and J ends were trimmed by 8 bases and 5 bases, with 18 bases remaining between them. Germline CDR1 is KGHDR and CDR2 is SFDVKD. The DNA for the CDR3 is TGTGCCACCAACTATGACTCCCCGAGCCACGAGCAGTACTTC. It codes for CATNYDSPSHEQYF.

The rearrangement joins TRBV9 to TRBJ2-5, with a weak D call TRBD2 (5 bases). With 0 bases removed from V and 3 bases from J, the gap between germline ends came to 9 bases. Per the germline V gene, CDR1 is SGDLS and CDR2 is YYNGEE. The CDR3 is made up of 14 amino acids. The CDR3 sequence is CASSVEGRKETQYF. CDR3 in DNA: TGTGCCAGCAGCGTAGAAGGGAGAAAAGAGACCCAGTACTTC.

This sequence joins TRBV19 and TRBJ1-6; possible D gene TRBD1, 6 bases. The ends were cut back, 7 bases at V and 7 bases at J, with 23 bases in the middle. This CDR3 spans 17 amino acids. CDR1 and CDR2 from the germline V gene are LNHDA and SQIVND (reference sequence). Here the CDR3 DNA reads TGTGCCAGTACCCTAACCAGGGGTTCGGGTGGAAATTCACCCCTCCACTTT. Translating gives CASTLTRGSGGNSPLHF.

The chain recombines TRBV19 with TRBJ1-1, with D tentatively TRBD1 (6 bases). This CDR3 comprises 14 residues. The V and J ends lost 5 bases and 8 bases respectively, with 18 bases between them. Per germline, CDR1 LNHDA and CDR2 SQIVND (reference sequence). CDR3 coding DNA: TGTGCCAGTAGTTTCGGGGGGGGCTTGAGGGAAGCTTTCTTT. The encoded protein is CASSFGGGLREAFF.